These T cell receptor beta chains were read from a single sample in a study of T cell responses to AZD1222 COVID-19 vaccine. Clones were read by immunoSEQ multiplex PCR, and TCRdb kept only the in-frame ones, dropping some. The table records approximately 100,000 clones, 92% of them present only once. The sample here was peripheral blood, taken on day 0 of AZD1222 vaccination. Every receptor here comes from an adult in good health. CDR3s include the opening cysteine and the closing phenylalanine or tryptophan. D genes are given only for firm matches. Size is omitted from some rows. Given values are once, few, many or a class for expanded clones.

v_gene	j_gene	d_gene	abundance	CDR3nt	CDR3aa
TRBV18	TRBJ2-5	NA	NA	TGTGCCAGCTCACCAATACGGATGCAAGAGACCCAGTACTTC	CASSPIRMQETQYF
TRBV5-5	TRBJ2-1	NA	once	TGTGCCAGCAGCTTGGGCTTTCCCTCCTACAATGAGCAGTTCTTC	CASSLGFPSYNEQFF
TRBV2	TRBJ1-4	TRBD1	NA	TGTGCCAGCAGGGGCAGGGGGGGTAATGAAAAACTGTTTTTT	CASRGRGGNEKLFF
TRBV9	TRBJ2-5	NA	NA	TGTGCCAGCAGCCCACACACCGGGACTTTGTACCAAGAGACCCAGTACTTC	CASSPHTGTLYQETQYF
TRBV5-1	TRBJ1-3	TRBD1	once	TGCGCCAGCAGCTTGGTCGGGACAGAATCTGGAAACACCATATATTTT	CASSLVGTESGNTIYF
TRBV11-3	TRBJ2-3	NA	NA	TGTGCCAGCAGCCTGGGGACAGATACGCAGTATTTT	CASSLGTDTQYF
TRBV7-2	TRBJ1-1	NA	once	TGTGCCAGCAGCTTACAGGGGGAAGCTTTCTTT	CASSLQGEAFF
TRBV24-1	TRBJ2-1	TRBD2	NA	TGTGCCACCAGTGAGCCTAGCGGGAGCTCCTACAATGAGCAGTTCTTC	CATSEPSGSSYNEQFF
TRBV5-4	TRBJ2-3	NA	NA	TGTGCCAGCAGCTTGAAAGCGGGTGCAGATACGCAGTATTTT	CASSLKAGADTQYF
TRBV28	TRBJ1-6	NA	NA	TGTGCCAGCAGCGGGGGCATAATTAATTCACCCCTCCACTTT	CASSGGIINSPLHF
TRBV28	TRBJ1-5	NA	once	TGTGCCATCGGGGAATCGCTTAGCAATCAGCCCCAGCATTTT	CAIGESLSNQPQHF
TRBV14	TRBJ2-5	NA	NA	TGTGCCAGCAGCCAAGATTTTACACCAGTGGAGACCCAGTACTTC	CASSQDFTPVETQYF
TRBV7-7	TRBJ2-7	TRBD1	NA	TGTGCCAGCAGCCCGAACAGGGGAGACGAGCAGTACTTC	CASSPNRGDEQYF
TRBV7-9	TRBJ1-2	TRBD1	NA	TGTGCCAGCAGCTTATCGGGACAGGGGATTAGTGGCTACACCTTC	CASSLSGQGISGYTF
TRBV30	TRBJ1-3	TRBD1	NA	TGTGCCTGGAGATCCGGGACAGCCGGAAACACCATATATTTT	CAWRSGTAGNTIYF
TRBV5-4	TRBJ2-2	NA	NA	TGTGCCAGCAGCTTGGCCGTGGGTTCGAACACCGGGGAGCTGTTTTTT	CASSLAVGSNTGELFF
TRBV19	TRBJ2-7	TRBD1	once	TGTGCCAGTAAACCGGGACAGGGGGCATACGAGCAGTACTTC	CASKPGQGAYEQYF
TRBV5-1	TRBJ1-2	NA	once	TGCGCCAGCAGCCCCACGGCGACTGGGGATGGCTACACCTTC	CASSPTATGDGYTF
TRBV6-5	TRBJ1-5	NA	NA	TGTGCCAGCAGCTACGGGACCCAAAACAATCAGCCCCAGCATTTT	CASSYGTQNNQPQHF
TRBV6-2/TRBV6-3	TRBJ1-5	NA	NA	TGTGCCAGCAGTTTGGAGGCCCAAAGTGGCAATCAGCCCCAGCATTTT	CASSLEAQSGNQPQHF
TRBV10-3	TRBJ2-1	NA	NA	TGTGCCATCAGTGAGTCGCTTGTCGGGGGCGGTGAGCAGTTCTTC	CAISESLVGGGEQFF
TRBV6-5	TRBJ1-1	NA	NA	TGTGCCAGCAGTTACTGGGGGGAAGCTTTCTTT	CASSYWGEAFF
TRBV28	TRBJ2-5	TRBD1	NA	TGTGCCAGCAGTTTTTCACTTGACAGGGTGGAGACCCAGTACTTC	CASSFSLDRVETQYF
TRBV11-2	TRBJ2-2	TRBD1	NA	TGTGCCAGCAGCTTTTTATCGACAGGGGCTACCGGGGAGCTGTTTTTT	CASSFLSTGATGELFF